These 32 T cell receptor beta chains share one sample of origin, sequenced in a study of post-analysis software for immune sequencing data. TCR beta libraries were prepared from cDNA with unique molecular identifiers. MiXCR was run by TCRdb on the PCR reads, yielding one entry per CDR3 protein. The sample contains 150,000 or so distinct CDR3 sequences, about 37% of which appear only once. The specimen comprised blood, sampled after autologous hematopoietic stem cell transplantation. The source is a girl aged 10 to 17 with multiple sclerosis.

This clonotype has only a few counts. J is TRBJ2-6 and V is TRBV11-2; 7 bases agree with TRBD2. The germline V gene has CDR1 SGHAT and CDR2 FQNNGV. CDR3 length equals 18 residues. V shed 2 bases, J shed 0 bases, and the junction held 7 bases outside the gene matches. CDR3 in amino acids: CASSLNWEGGSGANVLTF. CDR3 nucleotides: TGTGCCAGCAGCTTAAATTGGGAGGGCGGCTCTGGGGCCAACGTCCTGACTTTC.

Only a few counts were recorded for this clonotype. This may arise from a read error, as a much more abundant clone is one base away. The chain links TRBV6-2 or TRBV6-3 to TRBJ2-7; 7 nucleotides agree with TRBD2. The CDR3 spans 15 residues. Germline CDR1 reads MNHEY; CDR2 reads SVGEGT. The junction had 15 bases not matched to a gene; V was cut back by 6 bases and J by 7 bases. In nucleotides, the CDR3 is TGTGCCAGCAGAACCGGGCCCAACGGGGGGAATGAGCAGTACTTC. Protein sequence: CASRTGPNGGNEQYF.

V is TRBV6-1 and J is TRBJ1-5, with D hard to call. The CDR3 runs to 15 residues. V was pared by 1 base and J by 4 bases, with 11 bases between. Germline V gene sequence: CDR1 MNHNS, CDR2 SASEGT. CDR3 amino acids: CASSEDRGRNQPQHF. CDR3 bases: TGTGCCAGCAGTGAAGACAGAGGTAGAAATCAGCCCCAGCATTTT.

This chain links TRBV7-9 with TRBJ1-3, with a possible D match to TRBD1 (5 bases). Germline values: CDR1 SEHNR, CDR2 FQNEAQ (reference sequence). This CDR3 spans 13 amino acids. The V end was cut by 5 bases, the J end by 3 bases, with 8 bases between. CDR3 nucleotide sequence: TGTGCCAGCAGCCGGGACGGTGGAAACACCATATATTTT. Its protein is CASSRDGGNTIYF.

V usage is TRBV4-1 and J usage is TRBJ2-7; TRBD2 is a possible D gene (6 bases). There are 14 residues in the CDR3. Germline-derived CDR1 and CDR2 are MGHRA and YSYEKL. The V end lost 5 bases, the J end lost 6 bases, and 17 bases lay between the germline ends. In DNA, the CDR3 is TGCGCCAGCAGCTCGGGACTGCTTTCTCCCGAGCAGTACTTC. Amino acid sequence: CASSSGLLSPEQYF.

Only a few counts were recorded for this clonotype. One end of the junction does not line up with germline, which may come from a read error. The V call is TRBV7-2, the J call TRBJ1-4; TRBD1 agrees at 8 bases. Germline CDR1 SGHTA, CDR2 FQGNSA. The CDR3 contains 20 residues. CDR3 DNA: TGTGCCAGCAGCTCATATCGGACAGGGAGGATTCGTGGAGACAATGACAAACTGTTTTTT. Amino acid sequence: CASSSYRTGRIRGDNDKLFF. Drawing the rest from reference TRBV7-2 and TRBJ1-4, the complete variable domain is GAGVSQSPSNKVTEKGKDVELRCDPISGHTALYWYRQSLGQGLEFLIYFQGNSAPDKSGLPSDRFSAERTGGSVSTLTIQRTQQEDSAVYLCASSSYRTGRIRGDNDKLFFGSGTQLSVL.

This clonotype was observed many times. This sequence joins TRBV20-1 and TRBJ2-5, with D tentatively TRBD2 (7 bases). CDR3 length equals 18 residues. Germline CDR1 and CDR2: DFQATT and SNEGSKA (reference sequence). V lost 6 bases, J lost 5 bases, and 31 bases lay in between. DNA of the CDR3: TGCAGTGCGATTGCCGACGCTAGGGGGGGTGATAGAAGGGAGACCCAGTACTTC. The encoded protein is CSAIADARGGDRRETQYF.

This rearrangement joins TRBV10-3 to TRBJ1-1; possibly TRBD1 for D (5 bases). Germline V lookup: CDR1 ENHRY, CDR2 SYGVKD. The length of the CDR3 is 17 residues. V gave up 0 bases and J gave up 1 base, with 15 bases separating them. CDR3 region: CAISESIPPGQNTEAFF. CDR3 bases: TGTGCCATCAGTGAGTCGATCCCCCCGGGGCAGAACACTGAAGCTTTCTTT.

This clonotype came up a few times. This chain uses TRBV12-3 or TRBV12-4 with TRBJ2-1, with TRBD2 matching 14 bases. Trimming cost V 6 bases and J 7 bases; bases outside gene matches: 8. CDR3 length: 16 amino acids. CDR3 sequence (DNA): TGTGCCAGCAGCCGACTAGCGGGAGGGCCTCGGAATGAGCAGTTCTTC. It yields the protein CASSRLAGGPRNEQFF.

This chain links TRBV4-3 with TRBJ2-2; either TRBD1 or TRBD2 may fit D (7 bases each). There are 16 residues in the CDR3. Germline V gene sequence: CDR1 LGHNA, CDR2 YSLEER. V shed 1 base and J shed 6 bases, with 15 bases lying between them. CDR3 in DNA: TGCGCCAGCAGCCAAGGGCTGACAGGGAGGGCCGGGGAGCTGTTTTTT. Protein: CASSQGLTGRAGELFF.

This clonotype was recorded many times. The chain employs TRBV4-3 and TRBJ1-3; D is unresolved. Deletions cut 0 bases from V and 8 bases from J, with 8 bases between. Germline V CDR1 and CDR2: LGHNA, YSLEER. This CDR3 region has 13 residues. The CDR3 nucleotides are TGCGCCAGCAGCCAAGAAGAAGGGTACACCATATATTTT. Amino acid sequence: CASSQEEGYTIYF.

The rearrangement joins TRBV7-2 to TRBJ2-5; D not resolved. In germline, CDR1 is SGHTA, CDR2 FQGNSA. Deletions cut 5 bases from V and 4 bases from J, with 8 bases between. This CDR3 has 12 amino acids. The CDR3 region has the DNA TGTGCCAGCAGCGCCAAGCTAGAGACCCAGTACTTC. This gives the protein CASSAKLETQYF.

The gene calls are TRBV2 and TRBJ2-3, with D hard to call. The V and J ends lost 11 bases and 2 bases respectively, with 14 bases between them. The CDR3 loop spans 13 amino acids. Looked up from germline, CDR1 is SNHLY and CDR2 is FYNNEI. The CDR3 sequence is CAGQDFFTDTQYF. The CDR3 bases are TGTGCCGGCCAAGACTTCTTCACAGATACGCAGTATTTT.

The CDR3 sequence is CASSSGQVSEAFF. In DNA form, the CDR3 reads TGTGCCAGCAGCTCCGGACAGGTCTCTGAAGCTTTCTTT. The chain uses TRBV7-8 and TRBJ1-1; 7 bases line up with TRBD1. The CDR3 length is 13 residues. J gave up 6 bases and V 4 bases, and 5 bases lay outside the gene matches. In germline, CDR1 is SGHVS, CDR2 FQNEAQ.

This clonotype was counted ten times or more. The gene calls are TRBV29-1 and TRBJ2-5; D gene ambiguous. This CDR3 is built from 12 residues. Germline values: CDR1 SQVTM, CDR2 ANQGSEA. Trimming left V 4 bases short and J 1 base short, with 7 bases between. CDR3 amino acids: CSVVRLQETQYF. CDR3 coding DNA: TGCAGCGTTGTCCGTCTCCAAGAGACCCAGTACTTC.

This clonotype was counted a few times. This chain connects TRBV6-5 to TRBJ1-6, with TRBD1 identical over 12 bases. V was pared by 6 bases and J by 8 bases, with 5 bases of the junction left unmatched. The CDR3 spans 15 residues. Germline assignment: CDR1 MNHEY and CDR2 SVGAGI. The CDR3 spells CASSRGQGAYSPLHF. In DNA, the CDR3 is TGTGCCAGCAGCCGGGGACAGGGGGCATATTCACCCCTCCACTTT.

The chain's CDR3 is CSARVAGTDTQYF. Written as DNA, the CDR3 is TGCAGTGCTAGGGTGGCGGGCACAGATACGCAGTATTTT. The rearrangement links TRBV20-1 to TRBJ2-3; D gene uncertain. This CDR3 is 13 amino acids long. The V and J ends lost 3 bases and 1 base respectively, with 8 bases between them. Germline-derived CDR1 and CDR2 are DFQATT and SNEGSKA (reference sequence).

The chain recombines TRBV4-1 with TRBJ1-1; unclear D gene. This CDR3 is built from 14 residues. Germline lookup yields CDR1 MGHRA and CDR2 YSYEKL. Trimming took 0 bases from V and 2 from J, leaving 7 bases between them. In DNA, the CDR3 is TGCGCCAGCAGCCAAGAGGGGTTTAACACTGAAGCTTTCTTT. Amino acids: CASSQEGFNTEAFF.

The chain combines TRBV29-1 with TRBJ2-2; D call uncertain. The CDR3 is 12 amino acids. In germline, CDR1 is SQVTM, CDR2 ANQGSEA. With 1 base removed from V and 5 bases from J, the gap between germline ends came to 5 bases. The DNA of the CDR3 is TGCAGCGTTGAAGGTTCTACCGGGGAGCTGTTTTTT. It codes for CSVEGSTGELFF.

The chain joins TRBV5-1 to TRBJ2-1; D call uncertain. The germline V gene encodes CDR1 SGHRS and CDR2 YFSETQ. Between the trimmed V and J ends, which lost 5 bases and 5 bases, there was a span of 14 bases. The CDR3 has 14 amino acids. The CDR3 DNA reads TGCGCCAGCAGTTCCGGACCCGAGAACAATGAGCAGTTCTTC. Translated: CASSSGPENNEQFF.

The chain combines TRBV5-6 with TRBJ1-2; D ambiguous. V was cut by 0 bases and J by 4 bases, with 13 bases left in between. Germline V gene data show CDR1 as SGHDT and CDR2 as YYEEEE. The CDR3 loop spans 15 amino acids. Here the CDR3 DNA reads TGTGCCAGCAGCTTGGACAGCTATAGACTCTATGGCTACACCTTC. Amino acids: CASSLDSYRLYGYTF.

There are many counts of this clonotype. This chain connects TRBV5-6 to TRBJ2-7; D might be TRBD1 or TRBD2, each matching 6 bases. The CDR3 is 15 amino acids. The V gene lost 5 bases and the J gene lost 0 bases, with 15 bases spanning the gap. The germline CDR1 and CDR2 sequences are SGHDT and YYEEEE. The CDR3 protein is CASSPRRGSSYEQYF. Written as DNA, the CDR3 is TGTGCCAGCAGTCCTCGGAGGGGGAGCTCCTACGAGCAGTACTTC. Full variable domain (missing parts from reference TRBV5-6 and TRBJ2-7): DAGVTQSPTHLIKTRGQQVTLRCSPKSGHDTVSWYQQALGQGPQFIFQYYEEEERQRGNFPDRFSGHQFPNYSSELNVNALLLGDSALYLCASSPRRGSSYEQYFGPGTRLTVT.

This clonotype was observed a few times. The V call is TRBV6-5, the J call TRBJ2-1; 8 bases map to TRBD2. This CDR3 is built from 18 residues. CDR1 is MNHEY, CDR2 SVGAGI, per germline. With 0 bases clipped from V and 5 bases from J, the junction kept 12 bases outside the gene matches. The CDR3 bases are TGTGCCAGCAGTTACTCGAGTTCTAGCGGGCCCTGGAACAATGAGCAGTTCTTC. Protein product: CASSYSSSSGPWNNEQFF.

This clonotype was counted many times. A much bigger clone sits one base away, suggesting this may be a read error. The V gene is TRBV29-1, the J gene TRBJ2-5, with a tentative D call TRBD1 (5 bases). The V gene's germline CDR1 is SQVTM and CDR2 ANQGSEA. V was trimmed by 5 bases and J by 9 bases, leaving 19 bases between them. This CDR3 has 13 residues. DNA of the CDR3: TGCAGCGTTAGTGGGGCCCCGAGAGCGCCCCAGTACTTC. Translated, it gives CSVSGAPRAPQYF.

The rearrangement links TRBV20-1 to TRBJ2-1, with a weak D call TRBD2 (6 bases). CDR1 is DFQATT, CDR2 SNEGSKA, per germline (reference sequence). Trimming shortened V by 4 bases and J by 5 bases, and 9 bases separated the two germline ends. The CDR3 consists of 12 residues. CDR3 sequence (DNA): TGCAGTGCTACACTAGCTAACAATGAGCAGTTCTTC. It specifies CSATLANNEQFF.

CDR3: CASSLHSYEQYF. CDR3 nucleotides: TGTGCCAGCAGCCTACACTCCTACGAGCAGTACTTC. V is TRBV13 and J is TRBJ2-4; D not certain. The end of the DNA aligns better with TRBJ2-7, so the J call may be wrong. The germline CDR1 and CDR2 sequences are PRHDT and FYEKMQ (reference sequence). CDR3 length: 12 amino acids.

The V call is TRBV7-8, the J call TRBJ2-7; 8 bases agree with TRBD2. J lost 4 bases, V lost 2 bases, and 4 bases had no gene match. The CDR3 has 14 amino acids. Germline V gives CDR1 SGHVS, CDR2 FQNEAQ. The DNA for the CDR3 is TGTGCCAGCAGCTTAAGCGGACTAGCTTACGAGCAGTACTTC. Encoded protein: CASSLSGLAYEQYF.

This chain's CDR3 is CASSQERSGKYTQYF. DNA of the CDR3: TGCGCCAGCAGCCAAGAGAGATCCGGGAAATATACGCAGTATTTT. The rearrangement uses TRBV4-3 and TRBJ2-3, with D tentatively TRBD2 (5 bases). This CDR3 is built from 15 residues. Trimming took off 0 bases at V and 7 bases at J, with 14 bases between the two ends. From germline, CDR1 is LGHNA and CDR2 YSLEER.

In the case of this clonotype: A much larger clone differs from this one at a single base, so this may be a read error. The chain is built from TRBV6-5 and TRBJ2-1; no reliable D call. V was clipped by 6 bases and J by 10 bases, with 22 bases between them. Germline V CDR1 and CDR2: MNHEY, SVGAGI. This CDR3 is 15 amino acids long. CDR3 DNA: TGTGCCAGCAGGGGAAGTTTGAGATCAGTGGTGGAGCAGTTCTTC. This translates into CASRGSLRSVVEQFF.

The V gene is TRBV29-1, the J gene TRBJ2-1, with D hard to call. Germline assignment: CDR1 SQVTM and CDR2 ANQGSEA. The CDR3 length is 14 residues. Trimming took off 8 bases at V and 0 bases at J, with 14 bases between the two ends. The CDR3 bases are TGCAGCTCCGAAACGGGCATCTCCTACAATGAGCAGTTCTTC. This translates into CSSETGISYNEQFF.

The chain uses TRBV9 and TRBJ2-1; D is ambiguous. The CDR3 covers 15 residues. The germline CDR1 and CDR2 sequences are SGDLS and YYNGEE. V lost 0 bases and J 1 base, leaving 8 bases between the germline ends. CDR3 residues: CASSVEWYSYNEQFF. The CDR3 DNA reads TGTGCCAGCAGCGTAGAGTGGTATTCCTACAATGAGCAGTTCTTC. The full variable domain, in which reference TRBV9 and TRBJ2-1 provide the parts outside the CDR3, is DSGVTQTPKHLITATGQRVTLRCSPRSGDLSVYWYQQSLDQGLQFLIQYYNGEERAKGNILERFSAQQFPDLHSELNLSSLELGDSALYFCASSVEWYSYNEQFFGPGTRLTVL.

This clonotype was picked up one time. The chain has TRBV20-1 and TRBJ2-3; D unresolved. V shed 4 bases and J shed 6 bases, with 20 bases lying between them. CDR3 length: 15 residues. The germline V gene encodes CDR1 DFQATT and CDR2 SNEGSKA (reference sequence). The CDR3 region is CSATVYSRSWDTQYF. For the CDR3, the DNA is TGCAGTGCTACCGTTTACTCCCGTTCTTGGGATACGCAGTATTTT.